Following are 16 T cell receptor beta chains from one sample sequenced in a study of T cells in Graves' hyperthyroidism and ophthalmopathy. Amplified TCR beta CDR3 regions came from RNA transcripts. Primed by the HTBI set, a first-round RT-PCR was run on the TCR CDR3. TCRdb redid the calling of the multiplex PCR reads with MiXCR, one entry per CDR3 protein. The sample shows over 550,000 distinct CDR3 sequences, 16% of them seen only once. Sequencing was done on a sample of blood. These receptors were obtained from a woman under 30 with Graves' hyperthyroidism.

This clonotype occurred once. CDR3 coding DNA: TGCGCCAGCAGCTTGGGTCAGGGGGCCGGAGGTGAAAAACTGTTTTTT. The encoded protein is CASSLGQGAGGEKLFF. This chain links TRBV5-1 with TRBJ1-4; 8 bases agree with TRBD1. The CDR3 covers 16 residues. The germline V gene encodes CDR1 SGHRS and CDR2 YFSETQ. V was pared by 0 bases and J by 7 bases, with 8 bases of the junction left unmatched.

The table lists this clonotype with a few counts. The chain couples TRBV20-1 to TRBJ1-3; D gene uncertain. The V and J ends lost 5 bases and 0 bases respectively, with 5 bases between them. Germline V gene lookup returns CDR1 DFQATT and CDR2 SNEGSKA (reference sequence). This CDR3 comprises 12 residues. The CDR3 here is CSAPVSGNTIYF. In DNA, the CDR3 is TGCAGTGCTCCGGTCTCTGGAAACACCATATATTTT.

On this clonotype: Since a much larger clone is just one base distant, this may be a read error. This chain joins TRBV5-1 and TRBJ2-6, with D perhaps matching TRBD1 or TRBD2 (6 bases each). This CDR3 is built from 17 residues. CDR1 is SGHRS, CDR2 YFSETQ, per germline. DNA for the CDR3: TGCGCCAGCAGCTTGGGTGCCGGGGGCCTTCCCCTCAACGTCCCGACTTTC. Translation gives CASSLGAGGLPLNVPTF. Full variable domain (remainder filled in from reference TRBV5-1 and TRBJ2-6): KAGVTQTPRYLIKTRGQQVTLSCSPISGHRSVSWYQQTPGQGLQFLFEYFSETQRNKGNFPGRFSGRQFSNSRSEMNVSTLELGDSALYLCASSLGAGGLPLNVPTFGAGSRLTVL.

This clonotype was detected only a few times. V is TRBV7-9 and J is TRBJ2-2; 8 nucleotides match TRBD2. The CDR3 extends over 16 amino acids. Germline CDR1 is SEHNR and CDR2 is FQNEAQ (reference sequence). The ends lost 7 bases at V and 1 base at J; junction bases unmatched: 8. The CDR3 loop is CASTATGTRNTGELFF. The CDR3 coding sequence is TGTGCCAGCACCGCCACCGGGACTAGGAACACCGGGGAGCTGTTTTTT.

In its sample, this clonotype was seen many times. The V and J genes are TRBV6-1 and TRBJ2-1; 7 bases align to TRBD2. After removal of 6 bases from V and 0 bases from J, the junction contained 5 bases not matched to a gene. The germline CDR1 and CDR2 sequences are MNHNS and SASEGT. CDR3 size: 15 residues. CDR3 residues: CASRSGVSSYNEQFF. CDR3 bases: TGTGCCAGCAGGAGCGGGGTGAGCTCCTACAATGAGCAGTTCTTC.

The chain combines TRBV10-3 with TRBJ1-1; maybe TRBD1 (6 bases). The CDR3 runs 12 residues. Germline CDR1 ENHRY, CDR2 SYGVKD. The V and J ends lost 10 bases and 6 bases respectively, with 15 bases between them. The CDR3 coding sequence is TGTGCCAGTCAGGGGTCTGAATCTGAAGCTTTCTTT. This gives the protein CASQGSESEAFF.

This clonotype was counted at least ten times. V and J are TRBV30 and TRBJ2-3, with D tentatively TRBD1 (5 bases). The CDR3 spans 13 residues. Germline loops: CDR1 GTSNPN, CDR2 SVGIG (reference sequence). V was clipped by 4 bases and J by 4 bases, with 12 bases between them. The CDR3 region is CAWTSWGPDTQYF. The CDR3 coding sequence is TGTGCCTGGACCTCTTGGGGCCCAGATACGCAGTATTTT.

This clonotype came up a few times. The chain uses TRBV6-2 or TRBV6-3 and TRBJ2-3, with TRBD1 matching 11 bases. The CDR3 runs to 18 residues. The V gene end was trimmed by 2 bases and the J gene end by 2 bases; junction bases not matched to a gene: 9. Germline CDR1 and CDR2: MNHEY and SVGEGT. In DNA form, the CDR3 reads TGTGCCAGCAGTTACCCCCCGGACAGGGGGCGAGACACAGATACGCAGTATTTT. The encoded protein is CASSYPPDRGRDTDTQYF.

This chain joins TRBV6-5 and TRBJ1-5; D unresolved. In germline, CDR1 is MNHEY, CDR2 SVGAGI. CDR3 length equals 13 residues. Deletions cut 4 bases from V and 14 bases from J, with 18 bases between. The CDR3 coding sequence is TGTGCCAGCAGTTCTCAAGAGAGGACCGGAGAGCATTTT. Translation: CASSSQERTGEHF.

This clonotype was counted a few times. The CDR3 sequence is CASSKGTGGSNQPQHF. CDR3 nucleotides: TGTGCCAGCAGCAAAGGGACAGGGGGGAGCAATCAGCCCCAGCATTTT. The genes are TRBV14 and TRBJ1-5; 11 nucleotides align to TRBD1. V trimming: 5 bases; J trimming: 1 base; junction bases outside the gene matches: 4. The CDR3 contains 16 residues. From germline, CDR1 is SGHDN and CDR2 FVKESK.

The sample holds many counts of this clonotype. The chain recombines TRBV12-3 or TRBV12-4 with TRBJ1-4; 9 bases align to TRBD1. Trimming took 5 bases from V and 7 from J; bases not matched to a gene: 5. The CDR3 runs to 14 residues. The DNA of the CDR3 is TGTGCCAGCAGTCTGGGACAGGGCTCTGAAAAACTGTTTTTT. Encoded protein: CASSLGQGSEKLFF.

The chain combines TRBV6-1 with TRBJ2-7; D possibly uses TRBD1 or TRBD2 (5 bases each). There are 18 residues in the CDR3. In germline, CDR1 is MNHNS, CDR2 SASEGT. Trimming left V 4 bases short and J 3 bases short, with 25 bases between. The CDR3 loop is CASSGSHSSEGINYEQYF. The CDR3 bases are TGTGCCAGCAGTGGTTCCCATAGCTCCGAGGGGATAAACTACGAGCAGTACTTC.

This clonotype was observed a handful of times. The V gene is TRBV12-3 or TRBV12-4, the J gene TRBJ2-3; 7 nucleotides agree with TRBD2. V dropped 7 bases and J dropped 3; count of bases not matched to a gene: 7. The CDR3 totals 14 residues. CDR3 protein: CASIFGGGTDTQYF. CDR3 bases: TGTGCCAGCATCTTTGGGGGGGGAACAGATACGCAGTATTTT.

This clonotype was counted between two and nine times. The chain couples TRBV20-1 to TRBJ1-4, with D maybe TRBD1 (6 bases). Germline CDR1 is DFQATT and CDR2 is SNEGSKA (reference sequence). The V end lost 6 bases, the J end lost 5 bases, and 16 bases lay between the germline ends. The length of the CDR3 is 14 residues. CDR3 loop: CSATTQGPNEKLFF. The CDR3 DNA follows: TGCAGTGCCACAACACAGGGACCCAATGAAAAACTGTTTTTT.

On this clonotype: Being one base from a much bigger clone, this may be a read error. The rearrangement uses TRBV28 and TRBJ2-5; D not certain. In germline, CDR1 is MDHEN, CDR2 SYDVKM. The CDR3 has 13 residues. V was cut by 2 bases and J by 7 bases, with 11 bases left in between. The CDR3, as DNA: TGTGCCAGCAGTTTAATGGATGGCGGGACCCAGTACTTC. Translated: CASSLMDGGTQYF.

The V and J genes are TRBV5-1 and TRBJ2-2, with a tentative D call TRBD1 (5 bases). This CDR3 is 13 amino acids long. The ends were cut back, 0 bases at V and 7 bases at J, with 7 bases in the middle. Germline CDR1 and CDR2: SGHRS and YFSETQ. The DNA of the CDR3 is TGCGCCAGCAGCTTGGAGGGGATCGGGGAGCTGTTTTTT. Translation gives CASSLEGIGELFF.